This TCR beta chain was observed in a study of blood T cell repertoires in COVID-19. The data were produced by immunoSEQ multiplex PCR, yet TCRdb's version contains in-frame clones alone and is incomplete. There are roughly 99,000 clones in the sample; 70% to 90% occur only once, and approximately 6.8% lies in the top ten. CDR1 and CDR2 from the germline V gene are SGHVS and FNYEAQ. The CDR3 runs to 17 residues. Between the trimmed V and J ends, which lost 6 bases and 7 bases, there was a span of 24 bases. The clonotype comes from a man aged 50 to 60 with active or convalescent COVID-19. V is TRBV7-6 and J is TRBJ1-4; perhaps TRBD1 as D (6 bases). Source material: peripheral blood. DNA for the CDR3: TGTGCCAGCAGTCTCGACCTTTACAGGGTAGGTTTTGAAAAACTGTTTTTT. Translation: CASSLDLYRVGFEKLFF.